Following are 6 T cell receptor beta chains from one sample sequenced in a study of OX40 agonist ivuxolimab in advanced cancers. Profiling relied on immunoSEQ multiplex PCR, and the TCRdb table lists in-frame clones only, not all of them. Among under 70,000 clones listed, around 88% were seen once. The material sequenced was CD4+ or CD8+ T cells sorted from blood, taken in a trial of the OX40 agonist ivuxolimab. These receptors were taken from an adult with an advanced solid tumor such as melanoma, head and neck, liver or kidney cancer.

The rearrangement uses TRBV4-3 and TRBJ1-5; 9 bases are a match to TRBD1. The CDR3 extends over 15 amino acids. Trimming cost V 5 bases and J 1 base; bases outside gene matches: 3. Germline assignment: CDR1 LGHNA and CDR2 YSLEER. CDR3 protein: CASSTGQGSNQPQHF. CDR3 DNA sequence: TGCGCCAGCAGCACCGGACAGGGGAGCAATCAGCCCCAGCATTTT.

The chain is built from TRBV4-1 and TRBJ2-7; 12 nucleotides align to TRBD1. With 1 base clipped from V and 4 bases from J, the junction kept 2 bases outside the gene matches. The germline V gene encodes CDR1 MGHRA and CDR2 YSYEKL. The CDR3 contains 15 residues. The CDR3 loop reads CASSQGGQGAYEQYF. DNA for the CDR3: TGCGCCAGCAGCCAAGGGGGACAGGGGGCTTACGAGCAGTACTTC.

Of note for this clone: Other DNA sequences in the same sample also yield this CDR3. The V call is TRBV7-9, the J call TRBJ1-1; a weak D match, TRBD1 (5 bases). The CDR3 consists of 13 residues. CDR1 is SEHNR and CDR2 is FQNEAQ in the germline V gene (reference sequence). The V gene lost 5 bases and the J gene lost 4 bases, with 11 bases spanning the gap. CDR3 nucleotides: TGTGCCAGCAGCCCCGGCGGGGGCACTGAAGCTTTCTTT. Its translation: CASSPGGGTEAFF.

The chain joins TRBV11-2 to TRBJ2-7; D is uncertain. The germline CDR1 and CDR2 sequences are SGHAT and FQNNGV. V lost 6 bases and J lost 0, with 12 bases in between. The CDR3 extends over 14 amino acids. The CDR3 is CASSTKGDSYEQYF. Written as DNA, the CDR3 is TGTGCCAGCAGTACGAAGGGTGACTCCTACGAGCAGTACTTC.

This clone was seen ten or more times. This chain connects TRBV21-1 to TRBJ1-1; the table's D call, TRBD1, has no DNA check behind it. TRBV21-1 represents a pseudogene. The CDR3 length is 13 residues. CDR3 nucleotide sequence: TGTGCCAGCATCCTCCAGGGGGGCCCGAGGGAATTCTTT. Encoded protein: CASILQGGPREFF.

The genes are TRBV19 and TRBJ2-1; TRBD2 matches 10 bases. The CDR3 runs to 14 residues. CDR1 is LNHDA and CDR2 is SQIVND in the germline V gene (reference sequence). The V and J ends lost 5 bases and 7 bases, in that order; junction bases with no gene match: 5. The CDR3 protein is CASSASGGVNEQFF. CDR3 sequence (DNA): TGTGCCAGTAGTGCTAGCGGGGGCGTGAATGAGCAGTTCTTC.